Listed below are T cell receptor beta chains from one sample, sequenced in a study of T-cell memory formation after mild COVID-19. TCRdb ran MiXCR on the 5' RACE reads and lists one entry per CDR3 protein. The table has about 470,000 distinct CDR3 sequences, about 23% seen once; the top ten hold under 15%. Sequencing was performed on PBMCs or a T cell subset sorted from them (not recorded which). The source of these receptors is an adult woman who had mild COVID-19 (a few samples of this study predate the infection). Cell type and time point are not known. The CDR3 runs from the conserved cysteine through the conserved F or W. D genes are given only for firm matches. The listing skips clone size in some rows; elsewhere it reads once, few, many or a size class.

>TRBJ1-1|.|TRBV11-2|.
CASSLGEFFDGEAFF
TGTGCCAGCAGCTTAGGGGAATTTTTTGACGGTGAAGCTTTCTTT
>TRBJ2-4|few|TRBV24-1|TRBD2
CATSEASGGRGKNIQYF
TGTGCCACCAGTGAGGCTAGCGGGGGCCGGGGCAAAAACATTCAGTACTTC
>TRBJ2-4|few|TRBV5-1|.
CASSLSRENIQYF
TGCGCCAGCAGCTTGTCCCGAGAAAACATTCAGTACTTC
>TRBJ2-7|.|TRBV10-2|.
CAVRRAAQDGEQYF
TGCGCCGTAAGGCGGGCGGCACAGGACGGCGAGCAGTACTTC
>TRBJ1-2|.|TRBV29-1|.
CSVREGSYGYTF
TGCAGCGTCCGAGAAGGGAGCTATGGCTACACCTTC
>TRBJ1-1|.|TRBV5-1|.
CASSLERGVGVNTEAFF
TGCGCCAGCAGCTTGGAACGAGGTGTAGGGGTGAACACTGAAGCTTTCTTT
>TRBJ2-3|.|TRBV29-1|.
CSAEGGRADTQYF
TGCAGCGCTGAGGGGGGTAGGGCAGATACGCAGTATTTT
>TRBJ2-7|.|TRBV20-1|TRBD2
CSARDEWGLAVSYEQYF
TGCAGTGCTAGAGATGAGTGGGGACTAGCGGTCTCCTACGAGCAGTACTTC
>TRBJ1-1|few|TRBV7-8|TRBD1
CASSSTRGGQGEAFF
TGTGCCAGCAGCTCAACCAGGGGGGGCCAAGGTGAAGCTTTCTTT
>TRBJ1-1|few|TRBV2|.
CASSEHSRVNTEAFF
TGTGCCAGCAGTGAACACTCCAGGGTGAACACTGAAGCTTTCTTT
>TRBJ1-1|.|TRBV3-1|.
CASSQEGFMNTEAFF
TGTGCCAGCAGCCAAGAAGGTTTCATGAACACTGAAGCTTTCTTT
>TRBJ2-2|.|TRBV29-1|TRBD2
CSVCLAAANTGELFF
TGCAGCGTTTGTCTAGCGGCAGCGAACACCGGGGAGCTGTTTTTT
>TRBJ2-5|.|TRBV5-1|.
CASSLGAIQETQYF
TGCGCCAGCAGCTTGGGGGCCATACAAGAGACCCAGTACTTC
>TRBJ2-7|.|TRBV12-3/TRBV12-4|.
CASSPLVGGEQYF
TGTGCCAGCAGCCCTCTCGTCGGGGGCGAGCAGTACTTC
>TRBJ2-2|.|TRBV9|.
CASSDRSGSSANTGELFF
TGTGCCAGCAGCGACAGGAGCGGATCAAGCGCGAACACCGGGGAGCTGTTTTTT
>TRBJ2-7|few|TRBV7-9|TRBD2
CASSLRLAELSYEQYF
TGTGCCAGCAGCTTAAGGCTAGCGGAGCTCTCCTACGAGCAGTACTTC
>TRBJ2-3|many|TRBV24-1|.
CATSLPGLTDTQYF
TGTGCCACCAGTCTTCCGGGGCTCACAGATACGCAGTATTTT
>TRBJ2-2|few|TRBV12-3/TRBV12-4|TRBD2
CASSLAGRAVTGELFF
TGTGCCAGCAGTTTAGCCGGGAGGGCAGTCACCGGGGAGCTGTTTTTT
>TRBJ2-3|few|TRBV4-3|TRBD1
CASSQVMVWQGAVDTQYF
TGCGCCAGCAGCCAAGTGATGGTATGGCAGGGGGCTGTAGATACGCAGTATTTT
>TRBJ2-3|.|TRBV18|.
CASSPGTFLGDTQYF
TGTGCCAGCTCACCGGGGACCTTTCTTGGAGATACGCAGTATTTT
>TRBJ2-3|.|TRBV5-8|TRBD2
CASSLGGDGLDTQYF
TGTGCCAGCAGCCTGGGGGGGGACGGGTTGGATACGCAGTATTTT
>TRBJ1-2|few|TRBV30|.
CAWSLSGQSYGYTF
TGTGCCTGGAGTCTCTCAGGGCAGAGCTATGGCTACACCTTC
>TRBJ2-3|few|TRBV18|TRBD1
CASSSQGAADTQYF
TGTGCCAGCTCATCACAGGGGGCTGCCGATACGCAGTATTTT
>TRBJ1-1|.|TRBV5-1|.
CASSLVGRLNTEAFF
TGCGCCAGCAGCTTGGTAGGCAGGTTGAACACTGAAGCTTTCTTT
>TRBJ1-2|few|TRBV6-1|.
CASSEYSGDGYTF
TGTGCCAGCAGTGAATACTCAGGGGACGGCTACACCTTC
>TRBJ1-2|few|TRBV6-2/TRBV6-3|TRBD1
CASSFGQGYGYTF
TGTGCCAGCAGTTTCGGACAGGGCTATGGCTACACCTTC
>TRBJ2-1|.|TRBV20-1|TRBD2
CSARWREVVYNEQFF
TGCAGTGCTAGATGGCGGGAGGTGGTCTACAATGAGCAGTTCTTC
>TRBJ2-5|many|TRBV10-2|.
CASSVGGWGETQYF
TGCGCCAGCAGTGTGGGAGGATGGGGAGAGACCCAGTACTTC
>TRBJ2-2|.|TRBV12-3/TRBV12-4|.
CASSSVAITGELFF
TGTGCCAGCAGTTCAGTGGCAATCACCGGGGAGCTGTTTTTT
>TRBJ2-1|.|TRBV7-3|TRBD2
CASSWTGARGEEQFF
TGTGCCAGCAGCTGGACCGGGGCCCGGGGGGAAGAGCAGTTCTTC